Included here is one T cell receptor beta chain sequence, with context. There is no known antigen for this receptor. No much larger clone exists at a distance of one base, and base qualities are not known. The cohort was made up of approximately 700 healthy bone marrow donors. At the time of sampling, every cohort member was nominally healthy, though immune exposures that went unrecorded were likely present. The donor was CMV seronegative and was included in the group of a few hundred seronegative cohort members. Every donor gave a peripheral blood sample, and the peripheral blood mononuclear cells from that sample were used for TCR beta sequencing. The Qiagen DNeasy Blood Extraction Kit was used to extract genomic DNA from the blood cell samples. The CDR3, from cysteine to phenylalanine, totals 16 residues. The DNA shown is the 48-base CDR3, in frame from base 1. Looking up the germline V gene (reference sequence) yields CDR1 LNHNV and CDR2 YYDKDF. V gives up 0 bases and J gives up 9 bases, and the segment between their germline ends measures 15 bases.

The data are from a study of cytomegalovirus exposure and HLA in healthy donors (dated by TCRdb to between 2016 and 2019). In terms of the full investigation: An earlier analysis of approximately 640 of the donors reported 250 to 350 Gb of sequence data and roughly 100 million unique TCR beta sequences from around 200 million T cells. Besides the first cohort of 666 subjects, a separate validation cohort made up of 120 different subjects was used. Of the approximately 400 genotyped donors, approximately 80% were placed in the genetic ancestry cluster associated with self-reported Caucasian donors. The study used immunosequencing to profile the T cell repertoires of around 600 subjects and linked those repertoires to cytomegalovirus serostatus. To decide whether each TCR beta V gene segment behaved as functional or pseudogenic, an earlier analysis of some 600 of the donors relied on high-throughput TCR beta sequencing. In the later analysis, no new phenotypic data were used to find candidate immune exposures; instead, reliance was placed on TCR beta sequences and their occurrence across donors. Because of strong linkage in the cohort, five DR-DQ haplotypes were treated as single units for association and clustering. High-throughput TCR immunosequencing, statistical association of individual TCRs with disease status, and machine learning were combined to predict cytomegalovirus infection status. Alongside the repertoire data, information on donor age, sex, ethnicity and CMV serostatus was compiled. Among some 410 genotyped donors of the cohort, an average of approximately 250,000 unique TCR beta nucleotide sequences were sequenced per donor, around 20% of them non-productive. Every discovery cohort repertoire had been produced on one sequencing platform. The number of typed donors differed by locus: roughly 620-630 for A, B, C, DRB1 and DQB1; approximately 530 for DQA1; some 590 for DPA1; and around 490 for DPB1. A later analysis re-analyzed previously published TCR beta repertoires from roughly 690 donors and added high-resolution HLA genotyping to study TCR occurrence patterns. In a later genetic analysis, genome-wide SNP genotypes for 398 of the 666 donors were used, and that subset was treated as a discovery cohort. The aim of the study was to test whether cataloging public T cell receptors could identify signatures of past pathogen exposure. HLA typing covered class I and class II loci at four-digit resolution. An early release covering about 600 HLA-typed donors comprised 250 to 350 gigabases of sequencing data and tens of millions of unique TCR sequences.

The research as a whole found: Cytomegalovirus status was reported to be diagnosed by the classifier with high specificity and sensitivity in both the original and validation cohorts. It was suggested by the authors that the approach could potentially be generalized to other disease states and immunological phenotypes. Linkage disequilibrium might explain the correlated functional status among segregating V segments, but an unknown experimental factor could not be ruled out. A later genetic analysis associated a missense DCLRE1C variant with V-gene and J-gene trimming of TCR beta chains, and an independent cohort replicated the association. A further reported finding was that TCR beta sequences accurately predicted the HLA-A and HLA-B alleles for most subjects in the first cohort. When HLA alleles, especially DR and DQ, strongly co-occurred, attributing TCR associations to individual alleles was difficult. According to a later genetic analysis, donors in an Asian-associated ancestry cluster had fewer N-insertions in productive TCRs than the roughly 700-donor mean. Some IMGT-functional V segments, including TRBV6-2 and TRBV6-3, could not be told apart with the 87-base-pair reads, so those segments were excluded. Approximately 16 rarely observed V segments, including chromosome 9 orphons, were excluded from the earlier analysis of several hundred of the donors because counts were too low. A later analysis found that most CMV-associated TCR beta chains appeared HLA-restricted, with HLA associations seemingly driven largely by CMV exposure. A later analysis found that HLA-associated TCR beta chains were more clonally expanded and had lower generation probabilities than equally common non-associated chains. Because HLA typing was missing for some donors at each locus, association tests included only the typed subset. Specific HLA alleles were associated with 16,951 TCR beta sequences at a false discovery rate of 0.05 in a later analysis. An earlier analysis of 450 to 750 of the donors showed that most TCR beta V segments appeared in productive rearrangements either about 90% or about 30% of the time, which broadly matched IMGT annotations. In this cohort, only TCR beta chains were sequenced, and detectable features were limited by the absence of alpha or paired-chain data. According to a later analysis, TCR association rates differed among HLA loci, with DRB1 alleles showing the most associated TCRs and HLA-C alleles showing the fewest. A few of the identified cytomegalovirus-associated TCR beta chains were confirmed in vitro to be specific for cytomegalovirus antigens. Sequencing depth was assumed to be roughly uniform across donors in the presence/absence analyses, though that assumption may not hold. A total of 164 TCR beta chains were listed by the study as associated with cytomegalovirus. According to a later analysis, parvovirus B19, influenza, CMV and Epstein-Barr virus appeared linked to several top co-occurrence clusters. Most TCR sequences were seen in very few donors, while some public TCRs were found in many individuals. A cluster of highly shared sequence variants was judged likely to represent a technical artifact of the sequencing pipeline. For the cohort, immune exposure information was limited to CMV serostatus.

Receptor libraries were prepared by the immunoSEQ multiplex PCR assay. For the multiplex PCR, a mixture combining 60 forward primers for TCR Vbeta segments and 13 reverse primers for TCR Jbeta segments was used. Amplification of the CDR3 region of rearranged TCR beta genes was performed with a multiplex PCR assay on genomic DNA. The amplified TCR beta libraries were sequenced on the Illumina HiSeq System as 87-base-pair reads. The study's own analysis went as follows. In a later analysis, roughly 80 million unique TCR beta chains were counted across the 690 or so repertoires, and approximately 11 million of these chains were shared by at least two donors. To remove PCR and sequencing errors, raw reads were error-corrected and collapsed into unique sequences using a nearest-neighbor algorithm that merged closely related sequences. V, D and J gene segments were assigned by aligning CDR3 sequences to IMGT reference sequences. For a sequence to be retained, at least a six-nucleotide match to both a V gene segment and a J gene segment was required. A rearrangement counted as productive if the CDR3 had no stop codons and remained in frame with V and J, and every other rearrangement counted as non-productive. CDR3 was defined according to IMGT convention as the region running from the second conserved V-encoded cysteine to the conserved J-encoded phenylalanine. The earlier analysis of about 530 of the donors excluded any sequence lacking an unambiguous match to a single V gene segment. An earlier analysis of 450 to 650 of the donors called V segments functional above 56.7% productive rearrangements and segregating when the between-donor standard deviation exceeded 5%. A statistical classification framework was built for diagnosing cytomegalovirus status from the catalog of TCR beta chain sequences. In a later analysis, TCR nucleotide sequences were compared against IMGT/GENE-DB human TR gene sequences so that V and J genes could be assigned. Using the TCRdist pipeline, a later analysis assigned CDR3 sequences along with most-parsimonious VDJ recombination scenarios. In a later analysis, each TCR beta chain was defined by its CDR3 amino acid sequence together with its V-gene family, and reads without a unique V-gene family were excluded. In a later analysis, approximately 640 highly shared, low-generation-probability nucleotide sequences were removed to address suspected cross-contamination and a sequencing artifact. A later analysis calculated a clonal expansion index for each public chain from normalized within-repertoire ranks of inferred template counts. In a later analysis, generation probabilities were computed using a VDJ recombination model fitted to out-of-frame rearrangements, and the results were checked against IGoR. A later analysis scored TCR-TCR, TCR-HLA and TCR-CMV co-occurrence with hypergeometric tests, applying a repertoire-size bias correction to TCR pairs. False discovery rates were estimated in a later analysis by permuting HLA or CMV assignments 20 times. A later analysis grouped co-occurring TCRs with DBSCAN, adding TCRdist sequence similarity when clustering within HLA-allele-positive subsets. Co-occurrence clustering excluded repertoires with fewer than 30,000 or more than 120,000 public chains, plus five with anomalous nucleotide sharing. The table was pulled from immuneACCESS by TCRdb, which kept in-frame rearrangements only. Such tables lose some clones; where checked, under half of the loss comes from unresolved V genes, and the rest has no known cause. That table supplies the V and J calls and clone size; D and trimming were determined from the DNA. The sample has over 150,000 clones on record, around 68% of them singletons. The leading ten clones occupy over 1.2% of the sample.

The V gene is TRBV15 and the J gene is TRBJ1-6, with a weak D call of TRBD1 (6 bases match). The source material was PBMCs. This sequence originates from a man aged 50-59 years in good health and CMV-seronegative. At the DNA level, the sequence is TGTGCCACCAGCAGAGATCTTACAGGGTTGGCTTCACCCCTCCACTTT. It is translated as CATSRDLTGLASPLHF.